These 17 T cell receptor beta chains came from one sample sequenced in a study of post-analysis software for immune sequencing data. Incorporated into the TCR beta cDNA libraries were unique molecular identifiers, which served to reduce PCR and sequencing biases. Each CDR3 protein is one row after TCRdb ran MiXCR on the PCR reads. The data contain about 680,000 distinct CDR3 sequences, about 60% of them seen just once; the ten biggest clones take up about 11%. These receptors have no known antigen. Overall study findings and caveats: Controls showed lower frequencies than patients for five TRBV segments, and TRBV5-6, TRBV5-1 and TRBV20-1 were among these.

What was sequenced was blood. These receptors all come from a girl aged 2 to 10 with multiple sclerosis.

This chain joins TRBV15 and TRBJ2-1, with D possibly matching TRBD1 (6 bases). The CDR3 has 14 residues. V lost 0 bases and J lost 4, with 7 bases in between. Germline assignment: CDR1 LNHNV and CDR2 YYDKDF (reference sequence). CDR3 sequence: CATSREDSYNEQFF. Written as DNA, the CDR3 is TGTGCCACCAGCAGAGAGGACAGTTACAATGAGCAGTTCTTC.

The chain combines TRBV10-3 with TRBJ2-7; D unclear. Germline CDR1 reads ENHRY; CDR2 reads SYGVKD. The CDR3 sequence is 16 residues long. V was cut by 3 bases and J by 0 bases, with 15 bases left in between. CDR3 protein: CAISDFSGGRSYEQYF. Here the CDR3 DNA reads TGTGCCATCAGTGATTTCTCGGGCGGACGCTCCTACGAGCAGTACTTC.

The gene calls are TRBV20-1 and TRBJ2-1; perhaps D is TRBD1 or TRBD2 (5 bases each). Germline V gives CDR1 DFQATT, CDR2 SNEGSKA (reference sequence). V was cut by 3 bases and J by 9 bases, with 15 bases left in between. The CDR3 loop spans 13 amino acids. This CDR3 is CSARGTMAPEQFF. The CDR3 DNA is TGCAGTGCTAGGGGGACGATGGCTCCTGAGCAGTTCTTC.

The rearrangement links TRBV20-1 to TRBJ2-5; D gene unclear. The CDR3 contains 13 residues. Trimming stripped 8 bases from V and 5 bases from J, with 18 bases between. Per germline, CDR1 DFQATT and CDR2 SNEGSKA (reference sequence). CDR3 in amino acids: CSPRRPGAETQYF. The CDR3 DNA follows: TGCAGTCCGAGGCGGCCGGGCGCGGAGACCCAGTACTTC.

The gene calls are TRBV10-3 and TRBJ2-5, with a weak D call TRBD2 (6 bases). The CDR3 is 17 residues long. The V gene's germline CDR1 is ENHRY and CDR2 SYGVKD. Trimming took off 1 base at V and 3 bases at J, with 18 bases between the two ends. CDR3: CAISELFAGTDKETQYF. Written as DNA, the CDR3 is TGTGCCATCAGTGAGTTGTTCGCGGGGACTGACAAAGAGACCCAGTACTTC.

The chain links TRBV5-1 to TRBJ2-1; 11 bases fit TRBD2. The CDR3 covers 17 residues. Germline values: CDR1 SGHRS, CDR2 YFSETQ. V shed 3 bases, J shed 8 bases, and the junction held 13 bases outside the gene matches. CDR3 in DNA: TGCGCCAGCAGCTACCTGCGACTAGCGGGAATCAGGTATGAGCAGTTCTTC. The encoded protein is CASSYLRLAGIRYEQFF.

Comment on this clonotype: A read error may be the cause here, since a much bigger clone is one base away. The chain combines TRBV6-1 with TRBJ2-5; 11 bases are a match to TRBD1. After removal of 6 bases from V and 3 bases from J, the junction contained 3 bases not matched to a gene. Germline loops: CDR1 MNHNS, CDR2 SASEGT. CDR3 size: 14 residues. The CDR3 region is CASSRDRGKETQYF. Here the CDR3 DNA reads TGTGCCAGCAGCCGGGACAGGGGGAAAGAGACCCAGTACTTC.

The rearrangement links TRBV10-1 to TRBJ2-3, with 8 bases fitting TRBD2. Germline assignment: CDR1 WNHNN and CDR2 SYGVQD (reference sequence). J lost 12 bases, V lost 3 bases, and 5 bases had no gene match. CDR3 length: 12 residues. The CDR3 loop reads CASSDERGRQYF. DNA for the CDR3: TGCGCCAGCAGTGACGAGCGGGGGCGACAGTATTTT.

In this sample, this clonotype turned up a few times. The gene calls are TRBV7-2 and TRBJ2-1; D is unresolved. This CDR3 has 13 residues. With 1 base removed from V and 7 bases from J, the gap between germline ends came to 8 bases. Germline V gene data show CDR1 as SGHTA and CDR2 as FQGNSA. The CDR3 here is CASSLDPTNEQFF. CDR3 DNA sequence: TGTGCCAGCAGCTTAGATCCAACGAATGAGCAGTTCTTC.

The CDR3 sequence: CASSLSRTGSYGYTF. DNA for the CDR3: TGTGCCAGCAGTTTGTCCAGGACAGGGAGCTACGGCTACACCTTC. This chain uses TRBV12-3 or TRBV12-4 with TRBJ1-2, with TRBD1 matching over 8 bases. V lost 3 bases and J lost 8; bases outside the gene matches: 11. The length of the CDR3 is 15 residues.

Comment on this clonotype: The germline gene is not matched at one end of the junction; a read error may be the cause. The chain recombines TRBV7-2 with TRBJ2-5, with D hard to call. Germline V CDR1 and CDR2: SGHTA, FQGNSA. CDR3 length: 15 residues. The CDR3 region has the DNA TGTGCCGGCAGCTTAGATGGTAGCCATGGGGAGACCCAGTACTTC. Translating it yields CAGSLDGSHGETQYF.

In its sample, this clonotype was seen a few times. This chain links TRBV20-1 with TRBJ2-3, with D possibly matching TRBD1 (7 bases). The CDR3 runs to 14 residues. Germline CDR1 is DFQATT and CDR2 is SNEGSKA (reference sequence). V gave up 3 bases and J gave up 4 bases, with 14 bases separating them. The CDR3 nucleotides read TGCAGTGCTAGCGGGAGAGGGGGCTCAGATACGCAGTATTTT. The encoded protein is CSASGRGGSDTQYF.

In the case of this clonotype: One end of the junction fails to match germline, which may point to a read error. The CDR3 DNA reads TGTGCCGGCAGTTACGGGGAGAGCTACGAGCAGTACTTC. Translation gives CAGSYGESYEQYF. This chain connects TRBV6-5 to TRBJ2-5, with D maybe TRBD2 (5 bases). The J call may be incorrect, as the DNA end agrees better with TRBJ2-7. The CDR3 is 13 residues long. CDR1 MNHEY and CDR2 SVGAGI come from the germline V gene.

In regard to this clonotype: Because it lacks the conserved phenylalanine or tryptophan at the end, this CDR3 is likely a read error. Because the CDR3's place on the DNA is in doubt, the DNA is left out and the CDR3 is given as listed by TCRdb. The V gene is TRBV7-2, the J gene TRBJ2-1; the DNA was not used to check the table's D call, TRBD2. The CDR3 region is 14 residues in length, termini included. Germline V lookup: CDR1 SGHTA, CDR2 FQGNSA. CDR3 region: CASSPPGLASEQLS.

The V and J genes are TRBV7-2 and TRBJ2-3; possibly TRBD1 or TRBD2 for D (6 bases each). The CDR3 has 15 residues. Trimming shortened V by 4 bases and J by 5 bases, and 16 bases separated the two germline ends. CDR1 is SGHTA, CDR2 FQGNSA, per germline. CDR3 in DNA: TGTGCCAGCAGCTCCCAGACGGGGGCGGGAGATACGCAGTATTTT. Its protein is CASSSQTGAGDTQYF.

The chain carries TRBV6-5 and TRBJ2-1, with TRBD2 as a possible D gene (6 bases). The CDR3 totals 14 residues. Trimming stripped 5 bases from V and 5 bases from J, with 13 bases between. Germline assignment: CDR1 MNHEY and CDR2 SVGAGI. The CDR3 sequence is CASSRSTRDNEQFF. The CDR3 coding sequence is TGTGCCAGCAGTCGCTCGACTAGGGACAATGAGCAGTTCTTC.

CDR3 protein: CSAGGPNTEAFF. The CDR3 DNA follows: TGCAGTGCTGGCGGTCCGAACACTGAAGCTTTCTTT. J is TRBJ1-1 and V is TRBV20-1; D is unclear. The germline CDR1 and CDR2 sequences are DFQATT and SNEGSKA (reference sequence). The CDR3 extends over 12 amino acids. V was trimmed by 5 bases and J by 1 base, leaving 8 bases between them.